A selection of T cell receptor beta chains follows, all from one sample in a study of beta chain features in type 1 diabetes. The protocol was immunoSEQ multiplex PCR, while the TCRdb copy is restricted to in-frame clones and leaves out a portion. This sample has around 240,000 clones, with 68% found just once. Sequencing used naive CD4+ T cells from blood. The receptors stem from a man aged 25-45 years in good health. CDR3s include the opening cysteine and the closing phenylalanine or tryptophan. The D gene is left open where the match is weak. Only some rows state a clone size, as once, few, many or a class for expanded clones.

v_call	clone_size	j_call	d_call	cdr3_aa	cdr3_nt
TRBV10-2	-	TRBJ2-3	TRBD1	CASNGQGRNTDTQYF	TGCGCCAGCAATGGACAGGGCAGAAACACAGATACGCAGTATTTT
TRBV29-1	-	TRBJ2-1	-	CSVSAENYNEQFF	TGCAGCGTTTCGGCAGAAAACTACAATGAGCAGTTCTTC
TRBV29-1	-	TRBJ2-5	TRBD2	CSTERGSKQETQYF	TGCAGCACAGAGCGGGGGAGCAAACAAGAGACCCAGTACTTC
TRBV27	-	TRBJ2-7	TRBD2	CASRLTSGGPSHEQYF	TGTGCCAGCAGATTAACTAGCGGGGGGCCGAGCCACGAGCAGTACTTC
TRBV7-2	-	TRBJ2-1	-	CASSTRQNEQFF	TGTGCCAGCAGCACCAGACAGAATGAGCAGTTCTTC
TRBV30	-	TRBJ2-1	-	CAWSVPGQQFF	TGTGCCTGGAGTGTACCCGGACAGCAGTTCTTC
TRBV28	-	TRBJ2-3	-	CASSLPTDTQYF	TGTGCCAGCAGTCTGCCCACAGATACGCAGTATTTT
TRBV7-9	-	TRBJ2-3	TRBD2	CASSLGLADRTDTQYF	TGTGCCAGCAGCTTAGGACTAGCGGACCGCACAGATACGCAGTATTTT
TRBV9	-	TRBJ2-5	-	CASSVGAGQETQYF	TGTGCCAGCAGCGTTGGGGCAGGACAAGAGACCCAGTACTTC
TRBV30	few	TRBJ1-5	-	CAWSGRSNQPQHF	TGTGCCTGGAGTGGACGTAGTAATCAGCCCCAGCATTTT
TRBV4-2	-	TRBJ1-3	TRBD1	CASSQETDRGRNTIYF	TGTGCCAGCAGCCAAGAGACTGACAGGGGAAGAAACACCATATATTTT
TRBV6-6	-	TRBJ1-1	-	CASSYSTVNTEAFF	TGTGCCAGCAGTTACTCGACAGTTAACACTGAAGCTTTCTTT
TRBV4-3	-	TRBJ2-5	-	CASSQDQGETQYF	TGCGCCAGCAGCCAAGACCAGGGAGAGACCCAGTACTTC
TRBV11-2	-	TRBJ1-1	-	CASRSRGTEAFF	TGTGCCAGCAGAAGCAGGGGCACTGAAGCTTTCTTT
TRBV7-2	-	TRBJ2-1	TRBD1	CASSSTGGWIYNEQFF	TGTGCCAGCAGCTCGACAGGGGGTTGGATTTACAATGAGCAGTTCTTC
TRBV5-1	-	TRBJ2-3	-	CASSLTPTDTQYF	TGCGCCAGCAGCTTGACCCCGACAGATACGCAGTATTTT
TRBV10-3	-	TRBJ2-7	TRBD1	CAISRTGGYEQYF	TGTGCCATCAGCCGGACAGGGGGATACGAGCAGTACTTC
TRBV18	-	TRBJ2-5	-	CASSPREETQYF	TGTGCCAGCTCACCACGCGAAGAGACCCAGTACTTC
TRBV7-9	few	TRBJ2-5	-	CASSFKETQYF	TGTGCCAGCAGCTTCAAAGAGACCCAGTACTTC
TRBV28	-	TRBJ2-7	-	CASSLGSYEQYF	TGTGCCAGCAGTTTGGGCTCCTACGAGCAGTACTTC
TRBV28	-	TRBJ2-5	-	CASSAETQYF	TGTGCCAGCAGTGCCGAGACCCAGTACTTC
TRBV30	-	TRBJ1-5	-	CAWSVSGGQPQHF	TGTGCCTGGAGTGTAAGCGGGGGGCAGCCCCAGCATTTT
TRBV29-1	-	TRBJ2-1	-	CSVGLGRTGNEQFF	TGCAGCGTTGGGTTGGGCCGAACTGGGAATGAGCAGTTCTTC